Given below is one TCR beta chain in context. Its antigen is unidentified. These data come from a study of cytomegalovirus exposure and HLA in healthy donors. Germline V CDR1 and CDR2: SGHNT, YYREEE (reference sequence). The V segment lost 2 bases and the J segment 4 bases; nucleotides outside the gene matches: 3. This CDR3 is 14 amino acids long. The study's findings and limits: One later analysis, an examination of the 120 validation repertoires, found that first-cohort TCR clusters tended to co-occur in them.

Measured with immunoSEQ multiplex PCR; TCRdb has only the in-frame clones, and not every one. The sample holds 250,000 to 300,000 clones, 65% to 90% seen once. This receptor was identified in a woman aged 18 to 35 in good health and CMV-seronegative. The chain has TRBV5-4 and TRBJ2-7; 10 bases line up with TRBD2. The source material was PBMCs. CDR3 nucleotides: TGTGCCAGCAGCTTTGAAGCGGGGGGGTACGAGCAGTACTTC. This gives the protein CASSFEAGGYEQYF.